Sequencing of this T cell receptor (beta chain) was carried out in a study of cytomegalovirus exposure and HLA in healthy donors. Broader study findings: Sequencing likely generated an artifact that appeared as a cluster of highly shared sequence variants. Some V segments, TRBV6-2 and TRBV6-3 among them, were indistinguishable and were therefore excluded. Whilst most TCR sequences proved rare, a subset of public TCRs occurred across many donors.

CDR3 length: 15 amino acids. The germline V gene encodes CDR1 SGHRS and CDR2 YFSETQ. Trimming at V came to 4 bases and at J to 3 bases, leaving 7 bases not matched to a gene. It was with 60 Vbeta and 13 Jbeta primers that the PCR ran. Data came from immunoSEQ multiplex PCR; TCRdb stores just in-frame clones and leaves some out. Of roughly 160,000 clones listed, about 72% were seen once; the top ten hold around 3.4%. This clone was detected once. Its cognate antigen is unknown. V gene TRBV5-1 combines with J gene TRBJ1-5; 7 bases align to TRBD1. The origin of this receptor is a man aged 30-40 years in good health and CMV-seropositive. Sequenced: PBMCs. CDR3 loop: CASSPRGGNNQPQHF. The CDR3 DNA reads TGCGCCAGCAGCCCCAGAGGGGGCAACAATCAGCCCCAGCATTTT.